This T cell receptor (beta chain) was profiled in a study of blood T cell dynamics during melanoma immunotherapy. About the study: Standard first-line treatment here was pembrolizumab or nivolumab plus ipilimumab in metastatic melanoma.

The CDR3 loop spans 16 amino acids. Trimming cost V 6 bases and J 0 bases, with 13 bases left between them. Per germline, CDR1 SGDLS and CDR2 YYNGEE. Each bulk PBMC sample had roughly 400 ng DNA loaded. Method: immunoSEQ multiplex PCR; TCRdb's copy keeps in-frame clones and lacks some. The sample has 13,000 or so clones; 85% to 90% are singletons. Regarding time point: week 3, after first cycle of checkpoint inhibitor. Apart from a couple of fast progressors, RECIST 1.1 response was judged 12 weeks post-infusion. Prior systemic cancer therapy, immunosuppressant use and other active malignancies excluded patients.

This chain joins TRBV9 and TRBJ1-6; D remains ambiguous. The clonotype was recovered from a human donor with melanoma. The specimen was blood, collected from a patient treated with checkpoint blockade. The CDR3 here is CASTPGESSYNSPLHF. The CDR3 DNA is TGTGCCAGCACCCCTGGAGAGAGCTCCTATAATTCACCCCTCCACTTT.